The 2 T cell receptor beta chains below all came from one sample that was sequenced in a study of cytomegalovirus exposure and HLA in healthy donors. With 60 Vbeta and 13 Jbeta primers, the PCR was carried out. Profiled with immunoSEQ multiplex PCR; TCRdb holds only in-frame clones, not every one. The sample contains fewer than 150,000 clones, approximately 80% of which appear only once. Sequencing was performed on PBMCs. The receptors come from a woman aged 18-30 years in good health and CMV-seronegative.

The chain joins TRBV2 to TRBJ2-5; weak D call: TRBD2 (6 bases). With 2 bases removed from V and 0 bases from J, the gap between germline ends came to 7 bases. There are 14 residues in the CDR3. The germline gives CDR1 SNHLY, CDR2 FYNNEI. The chain's CDR3 is CASSERGNQETQYF. The CDR3 DNA reads as TGTGCCAGCAGTGAACGGGGGAACCAAGAGACCCAGTACTTC.

This chain joins TRBV28 and TRBJ2-3; 8 positions match TRBD1. Losses at the gene ends were 6 bases for V and 3 bases for J; bases not matched to a gene: 8. The germline CDR1 and CDR2 sequences are MDHEN and SYDVKM. The CDR3 has 15 amino acids. This chain's CDR3 is CASSTYRGSTDTQYF. The CDR3 DNA is TGTGCCAGCAGCACCTACAGGGGGTCGACAGATACGCAGTATTTT.